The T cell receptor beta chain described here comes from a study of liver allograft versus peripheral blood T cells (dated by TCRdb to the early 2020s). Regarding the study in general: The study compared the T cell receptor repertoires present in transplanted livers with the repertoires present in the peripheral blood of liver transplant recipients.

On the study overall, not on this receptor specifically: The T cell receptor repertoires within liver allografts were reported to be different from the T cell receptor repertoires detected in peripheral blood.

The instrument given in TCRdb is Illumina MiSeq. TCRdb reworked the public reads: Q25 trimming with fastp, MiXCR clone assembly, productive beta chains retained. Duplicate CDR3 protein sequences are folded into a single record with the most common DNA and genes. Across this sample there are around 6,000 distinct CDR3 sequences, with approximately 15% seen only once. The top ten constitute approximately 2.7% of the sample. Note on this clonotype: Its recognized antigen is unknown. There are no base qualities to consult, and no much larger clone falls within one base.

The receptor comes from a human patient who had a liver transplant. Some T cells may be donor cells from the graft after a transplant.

The CDR3 region has the sequence CASSFSWTGEYEQYF. The sequence in DNA is TGCGCCAGCAGCTTTAGCTGGACAGGCGAATACGAGCAGTACTTC. The chain was built from TRBV5-1 and TRBJ2-7, and TRBD1 matches 7 of the central bases. CDR1 and CDR2 (SGHRS, YFSETQ) derive from the germline V gene. Including cysteine and phenylalanine, the CDR3 has 15 amino acids. Of all the DNA, just the CDR3 is kept, 45 bases in frame from base 1. V is pruned by 2 bases and J by 4 bases, leaving 9 bases of the junction without a gene match.